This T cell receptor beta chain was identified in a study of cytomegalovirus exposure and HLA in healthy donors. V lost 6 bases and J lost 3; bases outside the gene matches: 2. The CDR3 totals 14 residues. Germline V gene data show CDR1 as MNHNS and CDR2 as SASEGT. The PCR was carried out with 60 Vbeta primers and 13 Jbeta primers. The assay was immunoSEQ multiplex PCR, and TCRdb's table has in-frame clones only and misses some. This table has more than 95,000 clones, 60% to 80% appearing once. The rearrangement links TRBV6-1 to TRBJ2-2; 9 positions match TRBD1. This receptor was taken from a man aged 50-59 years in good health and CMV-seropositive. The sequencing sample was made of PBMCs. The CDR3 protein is CASSRDRDTGELFF. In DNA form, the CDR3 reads TGTGCCAGCAGCCGGGACAGGGACACCGGGGAGCTGTTTTTT.